The clone carrying this TCR beta chain turned up a few times. What it binds is unknown. The CDR3 spans 11 residues. V dropped 6 bases and J dropped 5 bases, with 10 bases sitting between them. Germline V gene data show CDR1 as SQVTM and CDR2 as ANQGSEA. This specimen belongs to a study of human T cells and chemical hapten exposure. Whole-study findings and limits: Patch test score was positively correlated with the counts of TCRs that had expanded at PT1.

The time point here: patch test 3, about 24 weeks after DPC sensitization. Regarding treatment: therapeutic diphenylcyclopropenone sensitization with weekly scalp DPC. The donor pool consisted of alopecia patients aged 18 to 70 years, considered suitable for DPC. Blood, whole and unfractionated, served as the source for total RNA extraction. A single record per CDR3 protein comes from TCRdb applying MiXCR to the RACE reads. The repertoire holds about 190,000 distinct CDR3 sequences, with approximately 24% as singletons. The clonotype was recovered from a woman in her thirties or forties with alopecia areata. Some clones in this sample may be carry-over from other donors' samples. The sequencing here drew on whole blood, taken in connection with sensitization to the hapten diphenylcyclopropenone (DPC). The chain links TRBV29-1 to TRBJ2-5; D remains unclear. CDR3 in amino acids: CSVGMRETQYF. In DNA form, the CDR3 reads TGCAGCGTGGGTATGAGGGAGACCCAGTACTTC.